This note documents a single TCR beta chain sequence. The antigen remains undetermined. The source of the sample is a study of shared clonotypes between healthy human individuals. Study context: Three plates each covered CD4 naive and memory; CD8 naive two, CD8 memory one.

The table came from immunoSEQ multiplex PCR; TCRdb's copy has only in-frame clones and leaves some out. The sample shows under 1,900,000 clones, approximately 98.5% of them seen only once. Splitting the CD4+ cells yielded a CD45RA+ naive subset and a CD45RA-negative memory subset. Findings and caveats of the study: Collection of samples was limited to blood; tissue repertoires likely differ. Estimated richness values were generally larger in naive subsets than in memory subsets.

The CDR3 sequence is 14 residues long. V shed 6 bases and J shed 2 bases, with 14 bases lying between them. CDR1 and CDR2 (germline): MNHEY, SVGAGI. The chain links TRBV6-5 to TRBJ2-7; tentatively, D is TRBD1 (6 bases). The TCR comes from a young man in good health. Material: naive CD4+ T cells sorted from blood. As for subset: CD45RA+ positively selected. This chain's CDR3 is CASRKTGYAYEQYF. The CDR3 nucleotides read TGTGCCAGCAGGAAGACAGGTTATGCCTACGAGCAGTACTTC.